This T cell receptor (beta chain) was recovered during a study of blood T cell repertoires in COVID-19. Per germline, CDR1 MDHEN and CDR2 SYDVKM. This CDR3 comprises 16 residues. Trimming cost V 4 bases and J 3 bases; bases outside gene matches: 8. Assay used: immunoSEQ multiplex PCR; TCRdb lists only in-frame clones, some missing. In the table there are a few hundred thousand clones, roughly 89% of which are singletons. All enrollees were about 18 to 95 years old and from about two dozen US areas. Assignment of participants to cohorts was predicated upon participant-reported clinical history. The receptor comes from a woman aged 50 to 65 who had recovered from COVID-19. Sequencing input: PBMCs or T cells enriched from blood (not recorded which). The rearrangement uses TRBV28 and TRBJ1-4; TRBD1 matches at 7 bases. The CDR3 sequence is CASSSTGAGANEKLFF. The CDR3 DNA reads as TGTGCCAGCAGTTCTACAGGGGCCGGGGCTAATGAAAAACTGTTTTTT.